The source of this TCR beta chain is a study of blood T cell repertoires in COVID-19. Sequencing was performed with immunoSEQ multiplex PCR; in TCRdb, only in-frame clones are kept and a portion is missing. The sample lists roughly 120,000 clones; over 60% were seen once. V shed 2 bases and J shed 0 bases, with 5 bases lying between them. The CDR3 has 13 residues. CDR1 MNHEY and CDR2 SVGAGI come from the germline V gene. This clone was counted a few times. Sequenced sample: peripheral blood. This sequence joins TRBV6-5 and TRBJ2-7; D remains unclear. The TCR comes from a woman of 80 years or more with acute or convalescent COVID-19. The CDR3 DNA is TGTGCCAGCAGTTACGGGCCCTCCTACGAGCAGTACTTC. Protein product: CASSYGPSYEQYF.